The text below deals with one TCR beta chain. The sample is drawn from a study of blood T cell repertoires in COVID-19. Study in general: Collection of acute and convalescent COVID-19 samples took place in the United States, Italy and Spain. PBMCs, B-cell-depleted T cells, or T cells provided the cDNA or gDNA that made up the material.

In the source study's methods: Amplification of reference gene primers was used by the study to estimate nucleated cell counts. The table came from immunoSEQ multiplex PCR; TCRdb's copy has only in-frame clones and leaves some out. That table gives V, J and clone size, and the DNA gave D and trimming. The sample has 250,000 to 350,000 clones, 89% seen once. This clonotype was obtained from a man aged 18-30 years who had recovered from COVID-19. Material: peripheral blood.

CDR3: CASKAGTGSSYEQYF. CDR3 coding DNA: TGTGCCAGCAAGGCGGGGACAGGGAGCTCCTACGAGCAGTACTTC. V gene TRBV6-5 combines with J gene TRBJ2-7; 9 bases line up with TRBD1. CDR1 MNHEY and CDR2 SVGAGI come from the germline V gene. The ends lost 7 bases at V and 0 bases at J; junction bases unmatched: 7. CDR3 length equals 15 residues.